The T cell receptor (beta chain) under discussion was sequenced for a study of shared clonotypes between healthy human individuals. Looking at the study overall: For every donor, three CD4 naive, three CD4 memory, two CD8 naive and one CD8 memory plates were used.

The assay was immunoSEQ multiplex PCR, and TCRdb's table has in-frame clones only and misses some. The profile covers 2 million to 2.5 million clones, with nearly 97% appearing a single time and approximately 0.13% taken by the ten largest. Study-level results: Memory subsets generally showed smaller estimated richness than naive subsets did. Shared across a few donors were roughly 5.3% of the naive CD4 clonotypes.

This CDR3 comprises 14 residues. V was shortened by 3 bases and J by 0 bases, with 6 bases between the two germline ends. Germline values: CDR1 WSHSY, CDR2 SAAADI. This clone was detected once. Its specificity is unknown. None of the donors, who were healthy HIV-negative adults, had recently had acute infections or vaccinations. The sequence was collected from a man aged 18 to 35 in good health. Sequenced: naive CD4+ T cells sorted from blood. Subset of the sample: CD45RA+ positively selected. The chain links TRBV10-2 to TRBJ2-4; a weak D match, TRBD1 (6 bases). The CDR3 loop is CASSEQGAKNIQYF. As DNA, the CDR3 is TGCGCCAGCAGTGAACAGGGAGCCAAAAACATTCAGTACTTC.